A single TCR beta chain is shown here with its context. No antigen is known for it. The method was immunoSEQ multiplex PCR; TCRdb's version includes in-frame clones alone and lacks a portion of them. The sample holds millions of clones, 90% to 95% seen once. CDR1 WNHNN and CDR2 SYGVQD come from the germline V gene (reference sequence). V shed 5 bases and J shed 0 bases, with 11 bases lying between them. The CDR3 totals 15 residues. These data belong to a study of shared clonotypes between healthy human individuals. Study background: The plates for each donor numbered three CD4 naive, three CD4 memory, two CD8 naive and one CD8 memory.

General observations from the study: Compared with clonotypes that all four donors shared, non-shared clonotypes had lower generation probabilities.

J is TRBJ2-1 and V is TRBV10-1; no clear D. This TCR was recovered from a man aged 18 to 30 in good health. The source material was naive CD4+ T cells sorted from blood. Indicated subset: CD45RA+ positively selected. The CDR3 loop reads CASSSTGGSYNEQFF. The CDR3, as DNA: TGCGCCAGCAGTTCCACGGGTGGCTCCTACAATGAGCAGTTCTTC.